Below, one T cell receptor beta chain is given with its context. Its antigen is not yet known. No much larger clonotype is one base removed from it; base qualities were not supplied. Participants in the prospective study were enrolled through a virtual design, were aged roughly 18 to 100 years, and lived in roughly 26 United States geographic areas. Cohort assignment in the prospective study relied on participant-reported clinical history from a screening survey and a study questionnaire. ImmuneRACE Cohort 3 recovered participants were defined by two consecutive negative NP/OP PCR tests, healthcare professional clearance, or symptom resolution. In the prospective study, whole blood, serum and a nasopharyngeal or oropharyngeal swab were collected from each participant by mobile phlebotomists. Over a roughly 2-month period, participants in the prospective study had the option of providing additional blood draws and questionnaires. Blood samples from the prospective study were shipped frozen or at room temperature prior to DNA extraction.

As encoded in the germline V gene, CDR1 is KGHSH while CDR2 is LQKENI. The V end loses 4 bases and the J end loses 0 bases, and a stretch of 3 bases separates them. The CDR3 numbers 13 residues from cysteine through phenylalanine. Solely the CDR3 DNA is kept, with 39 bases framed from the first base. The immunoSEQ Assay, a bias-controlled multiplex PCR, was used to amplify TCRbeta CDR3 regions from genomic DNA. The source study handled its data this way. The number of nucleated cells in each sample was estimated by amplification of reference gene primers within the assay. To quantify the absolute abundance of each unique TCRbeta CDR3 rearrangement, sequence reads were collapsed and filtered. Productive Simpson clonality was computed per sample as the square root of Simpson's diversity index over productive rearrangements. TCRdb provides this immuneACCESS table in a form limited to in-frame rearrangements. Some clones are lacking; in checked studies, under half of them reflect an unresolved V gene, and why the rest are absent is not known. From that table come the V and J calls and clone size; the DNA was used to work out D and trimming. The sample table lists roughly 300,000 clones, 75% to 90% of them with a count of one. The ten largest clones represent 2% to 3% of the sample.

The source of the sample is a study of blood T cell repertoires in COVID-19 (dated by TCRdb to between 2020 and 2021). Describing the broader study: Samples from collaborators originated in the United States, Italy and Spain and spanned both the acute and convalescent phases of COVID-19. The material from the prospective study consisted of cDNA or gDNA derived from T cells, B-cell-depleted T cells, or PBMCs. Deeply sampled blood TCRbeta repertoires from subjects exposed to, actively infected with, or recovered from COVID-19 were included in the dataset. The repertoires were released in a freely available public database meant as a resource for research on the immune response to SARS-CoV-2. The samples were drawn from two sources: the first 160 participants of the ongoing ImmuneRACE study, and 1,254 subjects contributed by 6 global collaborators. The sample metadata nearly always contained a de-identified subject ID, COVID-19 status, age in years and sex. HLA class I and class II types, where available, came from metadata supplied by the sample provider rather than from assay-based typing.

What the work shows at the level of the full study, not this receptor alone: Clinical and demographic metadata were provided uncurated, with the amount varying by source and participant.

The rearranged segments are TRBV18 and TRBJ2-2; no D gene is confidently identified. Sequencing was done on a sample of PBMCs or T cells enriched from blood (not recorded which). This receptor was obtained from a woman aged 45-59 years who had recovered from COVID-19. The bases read TGTGCCAGCTCACTCACGAACACCGGGGAGCTGTTTTTT. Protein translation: CASSLTNTGELFF.